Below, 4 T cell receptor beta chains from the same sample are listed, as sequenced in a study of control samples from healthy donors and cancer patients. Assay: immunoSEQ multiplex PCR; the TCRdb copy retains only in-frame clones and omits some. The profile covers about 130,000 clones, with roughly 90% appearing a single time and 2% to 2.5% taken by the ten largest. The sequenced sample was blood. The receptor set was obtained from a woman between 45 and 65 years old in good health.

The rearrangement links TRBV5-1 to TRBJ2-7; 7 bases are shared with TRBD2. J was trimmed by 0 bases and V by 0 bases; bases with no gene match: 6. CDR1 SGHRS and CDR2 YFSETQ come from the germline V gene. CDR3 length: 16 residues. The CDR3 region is CASSLEWGGTSYEQYF. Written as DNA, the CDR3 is TGCGCCAGCAGCTTGGAGTGGGGGGGAACCTCCTACGAGCAGTACTTC.

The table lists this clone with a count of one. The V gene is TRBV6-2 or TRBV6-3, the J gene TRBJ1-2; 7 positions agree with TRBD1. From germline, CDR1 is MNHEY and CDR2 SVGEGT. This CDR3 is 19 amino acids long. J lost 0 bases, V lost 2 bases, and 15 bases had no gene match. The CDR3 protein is CASSYGPPGQIASNYGYTF. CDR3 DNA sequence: TGTGCCAGCAGTTACGGCCCACCGGGACAGATAGCTTCTAACTATGGCTACACCTTC.

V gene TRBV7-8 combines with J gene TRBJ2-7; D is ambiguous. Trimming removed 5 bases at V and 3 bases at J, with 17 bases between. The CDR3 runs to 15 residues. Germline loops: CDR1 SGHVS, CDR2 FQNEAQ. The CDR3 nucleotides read TGTGCCAGCAGCGTGGATCAGGTTAATATCTACGAGCAGTACTTC. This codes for CASSVDQVNIYEQYF.

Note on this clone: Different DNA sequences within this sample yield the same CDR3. CDR3 DNA: TGCGCCAGCAGCCCTGACAGTTACAATGAGCAGTTCTTC. Its protein product is CASSPDSYNEQFF. V and J are TRBV5-1 and TRBJ2-1, with a weak D call TRBD1 (5 bases). CDR3 size: 13 residues. Germline values: CDR1 SGHRS, CDR2 YFSETQ. Deletions cut 4 bases from V and 4 bases from J, with 9 bases between.